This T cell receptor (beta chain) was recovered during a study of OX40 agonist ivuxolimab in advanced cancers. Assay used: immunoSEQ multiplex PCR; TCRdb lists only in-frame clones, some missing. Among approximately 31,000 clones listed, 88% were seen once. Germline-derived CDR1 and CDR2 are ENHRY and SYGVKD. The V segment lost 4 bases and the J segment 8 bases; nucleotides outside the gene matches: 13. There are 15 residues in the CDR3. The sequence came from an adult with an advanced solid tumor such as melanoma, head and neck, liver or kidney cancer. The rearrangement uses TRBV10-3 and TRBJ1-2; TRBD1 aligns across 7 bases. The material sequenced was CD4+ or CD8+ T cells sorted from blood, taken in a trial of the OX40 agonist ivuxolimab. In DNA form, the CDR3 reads TGTGCCATCAGTGGGGCACTTGACAGGGAAAAAGGCTACACCTTC. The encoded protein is CAISGALDREKGYTF.